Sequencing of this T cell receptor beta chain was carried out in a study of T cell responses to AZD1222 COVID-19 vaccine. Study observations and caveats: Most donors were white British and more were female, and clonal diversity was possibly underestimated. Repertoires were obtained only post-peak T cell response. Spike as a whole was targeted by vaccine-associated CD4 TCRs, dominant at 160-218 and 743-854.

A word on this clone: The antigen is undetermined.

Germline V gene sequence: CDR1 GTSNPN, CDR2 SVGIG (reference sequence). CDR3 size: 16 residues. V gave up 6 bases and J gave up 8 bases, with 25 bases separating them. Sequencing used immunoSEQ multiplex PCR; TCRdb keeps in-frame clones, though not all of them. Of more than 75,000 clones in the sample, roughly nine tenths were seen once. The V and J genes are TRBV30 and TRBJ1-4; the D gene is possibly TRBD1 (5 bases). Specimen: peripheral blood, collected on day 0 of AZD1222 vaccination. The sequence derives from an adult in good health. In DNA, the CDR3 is TGTGCCTGCCGGGACGGAGCCGTACCTAACCCAGAAAAACTGTTTTTT. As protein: CACRDGAVPNPEKLFF.